This T cell receptor (beta chain) was identified in a study of cytomegalovirus exposure and HLA in healthy donors. Donors were ostensibly healthy at sampling, although undocumented immune exposures were probable. Both 60 Vbeta primers and 13 Jbeta primers went into the PCR. The assay was immunoSEQ multiplex PCR, and TCRdb's table has in-frame clones only and misses some. The sample records about 180,000 clones, over 70% being singletons. Study conclusions and caveats: The sole available immune exposure information was CMV serostatus. V- and J-gene trimming of TCR beta was linked (in a later analysis) to a missense DCLRE1C variant. Sequence variants that were highly shared formed a cluster that was likely a sequencing artifact.

This clone has only a few counts. Its antigen is unidentified. CDR3 length: 14 residues. From germline, CDR1 is SGHTA and CDR2 FQGNSA. The V and J ends lost 1 base and 6 bases, in that order; junction bases with no gene match: 3. Sequenced: PBMCs. The genes are TRBV7-2 and TRBJ1-1; TRBD1 matches at 9 bases. The sequence derives from a woman aged 45 to 65 in good health and CMV-seronegative. The CDR3 DNA reads as TGTGCCAGCAGCTTAGTACGGACAGGGGCTGAAGCTTTCTTT. Protein sequence: CASSLVRTGAEAFF.